This T cell receptor (beta chain) was recorded in a study of T cells in Graves' hyperthyroidism and ophthalmopathy. TCR beta CDR3 sequences were amplified from RNA transcripts. In the first-round RT-PCR of the TCR CDR3, the HTBI primer set was used. Each CDR3 protein gets one entry after TCRdb re-called the multiplex PCR reads with MiXCR. The sample holds a few hundred thousand distinct CDR3 sequences, 15% to 19% seen once. Around 9.8 ml fresh peripheral blood yielded the PBMCs. Germline V gene lookup returns CDR1 MNHNS and CDR2 SASEGT. The CDR3 is made up of 15 amino acids. Trimming left V 5 bases short and J 0 bases short, with 10 bases between.

The chain couples TRBV6-1 to TRBJ2-2; D may be TRBD1 or TRBD2 (5 bases each). The sequenced material came from blood. The sequence was collected from a woman aged 25 to 39 with Graves' hyperthyroidism. CDR3 residues: CASSSPGPNTGELFF. The CDR3 DNA sequence: TGTGCCAGCAGTTCCCCGGGGCCGAACACCGGGGAGCTGTTTTTT.